The clone carrying this TCR beta chain was observed many times. No antigen is known for it. TCR beta CDR3 regions were amplified from RNA transcripts. The study used the HTBI primer set for a first-round RT-PCR of the TCR CDR3. Each CDR3 protein gets one entry after TCRdb re-called the multiplex PCR reads with MiXCR. The profile covers about 640,000 distinct CDR3 sequences, with about 14% appearing a single time and around 13% taken by the ten largest. This sample was included in a study of T cells in Graves' hyperthyroidism and ophthalmopathy. Ophthalmopathy patients all had a Clinical Activity Score of at least 3, a NOSPECS grade of at least 4 and disease under 3 months old. This CDR3 is built from 14 residues. V trimming: 5 bases; J trimming: 2 bases; junction bases outside the gene matches: 2. Points from the study as a whole: Also found in blood were most expanded thyroid clonotypes above 0.001. Ophthalmopathy was predicted by the model a median of approximately 6 months ahead of onset. Through a model of 13 V-J features, ophthalmopathy was separated from stable hyperthyroidism.

Sequencing was carried out using blood. This TCR was recovered from a woman in her fifties or sixties with Graves' ophthalmopathy. This sequence joins TRBV12-3 or TRBV12-4 and TRBJ2-7; TRBD1 agrees at 11 bases. This CDR3 reads CASSGTGGPYEQYF. In DNA form, the CDR3 reads TGTGCCAGCAGTGGGACAGGGGGGCCCTACGAGCAGTACTTC.